This TCR beta chain was observed in a study of T cell repertoires in cytomegalovirus infection (dated by TCRdb to 2018 to 2020). Background for the entire study: Donor HLA type was relevant to the analysis, because carriage of CMV infection together with the matching HLA type was indicated by public TCR beta signatures.

The CDR3 runs 15 residues from the cysteine to the phenylalanine. The retained sequence is limited to the CDR3, 45 bases, with the frame set at the first base. Trimming at the junction amounts to 0 bases on V and 7 bases on J, and the germline ends lie 15 bases apart. The germline V gene specifies MNHEY as CDR1 and SVGAGI as CDR2. What the study reported, not specific to this receptor: In the ex vivo response, HLA-C-restricted CMV-specific TCR beta clonotypes were dominant, and in two of eight donors the single most frequent clonotype came from this HLA-C-restricted group. In both this cohort and an independent roughly 330-donor cohort, the cumulative frequency of public TCR beta family members distinguished carriers of CMV infection plus the relevant HLA type.

These reads were obtained on an Illumina HiSeq 1500. TCRdb's own reprocessing of the public reads used fastp at Q25 and MiXCR and kept productive beta chains. One record per CDR3 amino acid sequence lists the most common genes and DNA. Within this sample are 150,000 to 200,000 distinct CDR3 sequences, with about 28% of them counted one time only. Jointly, the top ten make up just over 30% of the sample. For this clonotype: This clone's antigen is unknown. No quality values exist for individual bases; no much larger clone is one base distant.

The clonotype comes from a human donor in good health (CMV status not recorded). Some clones in this sample may be carry-over from other donors' samples. The chain is assembled from TRBV6-5 and TRBJ1-1, with the D gene not clear enough to name. Input material: PBMCs. The DNA is TGTGCCAGCAGTTACTCGTCGGGATGGGCAGTTGAAGCTTTCTTT. It translates as CASSYSSGWAVEAFF.